This T cell receptor (beta chain) was identified in a study of blood T cell repertoires in COVID-19 (dated by TCRdb to about 2020). Turning to the overall study: Samples covering the acute and convalescent phases of COVID-19 were provided by collaborators in the United States, Italy and Spain. The material from the prospective study consisted of cDNA or gDNA derived from T cells, B-cell-depleted T cells, or PBMCs. Subjects who had been exposed to COVID-19, were actively infected with it, or had recovered from it provided the deeply sampled blood TCRbeta repertoires that made up the dataset. A freely available public database, intended as a resource for researchers studying the immune response to SARS-CoV-2, is where the repertoires were released. Samples were obtained from the ongoing ImmuneRACE study (first 160 participants) and from about 1,300 subjects provided by 6 global collaborators. A de-identified subject ID, COVID-19 status, age in years and sex were almost always included in the sample metadata. Where available, HLA class I and class II types were taken from metadata supplied by the sample provider and were not determined by assay-based typing. Study-wide conclusions, independent of this receptor: The quantity of clinical and demographic metadata differed by source and by participant and was supplied without curation.

The immunoSEQ Assay, a bias-controlled multiplex PCR, was used to amplify TCRbeta CDR3 regions from genomic DNA. Per the original workflow: Nucleated cell counts per sample were estimated from amplification of reference gene primers within the assay. To quantify the absolute abundance of each unique TCRbeta CDR3 rearrangement, sequence reads were collapsed and filtered. For each sample, productive Simpson clonality was calculated as the square root of Simpson's diversity index over productive rearrangements. The table was pulled from immuneACCESS by TCRdb, which kept in-frame rearrangements only. Such tables lose some clones; where checked, under half of the loss comes from unresolved V genes, and the rest has no known cause. That table furnishes V, J and clone size, whereas the DNA furnished D and trimming. The sample has approximately 220,000 clones on record, roughly 89% of them singletons. About 2.5% of the sample lies in the top ten.

Note on this clone: The antigen this receptor binds is unknown. No base-level quality is on record; no much larger clone is a single base apart.

Participants in the prospective study were enrolled through a virtual design, were aged 18 to 89 years, and lived in 20 to 30 United States geographic areas. Cohort assignment in the prospective study relied on participant-reported clinical history from a screening survey and a study questionnaire. In the prospective study, whole blood, serum and a nasopharyngeal or oropharyngeal swab were collected from each participant by mobile phlebotomists. Over a roughly 2-month period, participants in the prospective study had the option of providing additional blood draws and questionnaires. Before DNA extraction, prospective study blood samples were shipped either frozen or at room temperature. From a lookup of the germline V gene, CDR1 and CDR2 are LGHNA and YSLEER. Inclusive of the bounding cysteine and phenylalanine, the CDR3 is 15 residues long. The only DNA kept is the CDR3, 45 bases in frame from the first base. After removal of 4 bases from V and 5 bases from J, the junction retains 10 bases not matched to a gene.

Sequencing used PBMCs or T cells enriched from blood (not recorded which). The sequence was collected from a woman in her thirties with acute COVID-19. In this chain, TRBV4-3 is recombined with TRBJ1-2, with 7 middle bases fitting TRBD1. The DNA sequence is TGCGCCAGCAGCCGAGACAGGGAACCGCGATATGGCTACACCTTC. It codes for CASSRDREPRYGYTF.